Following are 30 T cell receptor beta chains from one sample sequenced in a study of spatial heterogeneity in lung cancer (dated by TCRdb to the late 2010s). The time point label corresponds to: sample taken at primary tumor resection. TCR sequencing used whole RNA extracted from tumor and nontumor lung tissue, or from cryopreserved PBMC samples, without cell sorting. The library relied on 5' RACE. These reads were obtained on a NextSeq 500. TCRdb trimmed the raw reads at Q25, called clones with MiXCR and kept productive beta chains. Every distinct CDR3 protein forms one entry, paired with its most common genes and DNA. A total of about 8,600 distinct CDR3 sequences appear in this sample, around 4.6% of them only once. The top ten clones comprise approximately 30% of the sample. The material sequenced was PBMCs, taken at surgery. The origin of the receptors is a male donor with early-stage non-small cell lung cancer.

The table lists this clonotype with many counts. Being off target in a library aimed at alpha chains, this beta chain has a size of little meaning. For the CDR3, the DNA is TGTGCCAGCAGCGCTAGCGGGGGTAGCACAGATACGCAGTATTTT. It encodes CASSASGGSTDTQYF. The chain joins TRBV6-4 to TRBJ2-3; 10 positions match TRBD2. V lost 6 bases, J lost 0 bases, and 3 bases stayed unmatched. Looked up from germline, CDR1 is MRHNA and CDR2 is SNTAGT. This CDR3 has 15 residues.

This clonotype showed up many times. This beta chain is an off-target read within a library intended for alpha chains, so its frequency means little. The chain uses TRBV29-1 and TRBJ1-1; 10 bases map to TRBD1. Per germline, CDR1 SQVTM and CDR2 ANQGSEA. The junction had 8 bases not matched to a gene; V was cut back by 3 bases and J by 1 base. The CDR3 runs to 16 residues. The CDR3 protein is CSVEFATGGWNTEAFF. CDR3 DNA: TGCAGCGTTGAGTTCGCGACAGGGGGCTGGAACACTGAAGCTTTCTTT.

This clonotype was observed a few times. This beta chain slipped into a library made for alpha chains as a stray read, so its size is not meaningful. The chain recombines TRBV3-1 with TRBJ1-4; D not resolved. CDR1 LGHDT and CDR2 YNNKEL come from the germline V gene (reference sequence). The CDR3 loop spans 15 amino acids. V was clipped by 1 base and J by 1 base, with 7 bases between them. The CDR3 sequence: CASSQVLETNEKLFF. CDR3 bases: TGTGCCAGCAGCCAAGTCCTCGAAACTAATGAAAAACTGTTTTTT.

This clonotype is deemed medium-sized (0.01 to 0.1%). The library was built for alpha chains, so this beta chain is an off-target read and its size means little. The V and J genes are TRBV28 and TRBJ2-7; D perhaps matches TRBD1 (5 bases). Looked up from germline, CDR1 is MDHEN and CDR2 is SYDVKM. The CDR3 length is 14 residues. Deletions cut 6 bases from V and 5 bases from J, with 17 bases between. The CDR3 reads CASRAPGASNEQYV. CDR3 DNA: TGTGCCAGCAGGGCTCCTGGGGCAAGCAACGAGCAGTACGTC.

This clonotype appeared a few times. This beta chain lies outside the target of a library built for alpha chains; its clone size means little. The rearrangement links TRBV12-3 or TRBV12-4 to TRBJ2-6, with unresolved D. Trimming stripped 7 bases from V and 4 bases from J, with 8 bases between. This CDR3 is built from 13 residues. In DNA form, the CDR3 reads TGTGCCAGCATTTTGTCCGGGGCCAACGTCCTGACTTTC. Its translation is CASILSGANVLTF.

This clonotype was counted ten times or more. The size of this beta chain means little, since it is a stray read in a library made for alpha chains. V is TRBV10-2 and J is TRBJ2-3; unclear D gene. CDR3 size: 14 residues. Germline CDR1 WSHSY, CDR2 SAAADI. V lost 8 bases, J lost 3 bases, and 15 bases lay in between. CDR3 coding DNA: TGCGCCAGCTCCTGGGTAGCCCGGACAGATACGCAGTATTTT. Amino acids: CASSWVARTDTQYF.

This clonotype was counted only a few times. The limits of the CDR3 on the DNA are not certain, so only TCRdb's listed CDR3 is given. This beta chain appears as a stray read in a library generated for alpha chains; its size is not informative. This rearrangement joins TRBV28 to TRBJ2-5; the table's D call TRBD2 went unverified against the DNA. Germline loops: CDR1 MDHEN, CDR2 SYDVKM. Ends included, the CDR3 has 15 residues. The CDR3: CASSPGLSGQETQYF.

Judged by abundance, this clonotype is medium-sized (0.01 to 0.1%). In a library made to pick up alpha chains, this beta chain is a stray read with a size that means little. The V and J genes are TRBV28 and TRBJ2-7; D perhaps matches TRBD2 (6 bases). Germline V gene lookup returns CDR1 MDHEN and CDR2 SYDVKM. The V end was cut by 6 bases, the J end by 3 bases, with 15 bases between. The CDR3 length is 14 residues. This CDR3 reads CASSSIGGIYEQYV. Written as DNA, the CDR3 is TGTGCCAGCAGCTCCATCGGAGGGATCTACGAGCAGTACGTC.

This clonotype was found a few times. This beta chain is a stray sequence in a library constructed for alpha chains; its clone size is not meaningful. CDR3 sequence reads: CASSLGSGAGTKNIQYF. The DNA of the CDR3 is TGTGCCAGCAGCTTGGGCTCAGGGGCCGGAACCAAAAACATTCAGTACTTC. This chain joins TRBV5-4 and TRBJ2-4; TRBD1 is a possible D gene (6 bases). The V gene's germline CDR1 is SGHNT and CDR2 YYREEE (reference sequence). This CDR3 is 17 amino acids long. The V end was cut by 0 bases, the J end by 2 bases, with 15 bases between.

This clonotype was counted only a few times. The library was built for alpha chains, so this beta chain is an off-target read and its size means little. DNA for the CDR3: TGCGCCAGCAGTCAACCCCGCGGGGGTACCAATCAGCCCCAGCATTTT. This translates into CASSQPRGGTNQPQHF. This chain links TRBV23-1 with TRBJ1-5; D is possibly TRBD1 (5 bases). TRBV23-1 is assigned to the ORF class and has an uncertain function. This CDR3 comprises 16 residues. Trimming removed 2 bases from V and 3 bases from J, with 14 bases in between.

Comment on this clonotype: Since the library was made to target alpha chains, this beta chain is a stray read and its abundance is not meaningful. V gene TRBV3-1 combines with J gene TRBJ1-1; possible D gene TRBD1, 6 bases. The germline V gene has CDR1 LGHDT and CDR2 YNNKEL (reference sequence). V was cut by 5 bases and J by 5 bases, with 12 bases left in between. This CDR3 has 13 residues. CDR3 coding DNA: TGTGCCAGCAGCTTACGAGGGGGGACTGAAGCTTTCTTT. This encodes CASSLRGGTEAFF.

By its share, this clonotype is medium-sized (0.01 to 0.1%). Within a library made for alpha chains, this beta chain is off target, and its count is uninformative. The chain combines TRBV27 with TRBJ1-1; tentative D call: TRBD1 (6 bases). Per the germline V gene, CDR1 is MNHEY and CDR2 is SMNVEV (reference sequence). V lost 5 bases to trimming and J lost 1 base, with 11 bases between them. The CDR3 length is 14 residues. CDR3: CASSVQGPNTEAFF. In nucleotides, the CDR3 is TGTGCCAGCAGTGTACAGGGTCCGAACACTGAAGCTTTCTTT.

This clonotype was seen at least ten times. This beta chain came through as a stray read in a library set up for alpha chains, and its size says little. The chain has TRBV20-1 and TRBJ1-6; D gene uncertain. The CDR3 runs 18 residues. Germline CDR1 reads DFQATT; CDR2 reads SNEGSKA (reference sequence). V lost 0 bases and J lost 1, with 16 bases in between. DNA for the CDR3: TGCAGTGCTAGAGATCATGCAAGACGGCAATCCTATAATTCACCCCTCCACTTT. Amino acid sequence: CSARDHARRQSYNSPLHF.

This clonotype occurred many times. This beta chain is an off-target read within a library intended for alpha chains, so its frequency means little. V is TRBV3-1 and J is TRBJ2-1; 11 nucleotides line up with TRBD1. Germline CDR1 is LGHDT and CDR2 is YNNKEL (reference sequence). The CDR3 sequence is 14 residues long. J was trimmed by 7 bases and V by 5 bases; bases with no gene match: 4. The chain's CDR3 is CASSSWDRGNEQFF. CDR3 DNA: TGTGCCAGCAGCTCCTGGGACAGGGGGAATGAGCAGTTCTTC.

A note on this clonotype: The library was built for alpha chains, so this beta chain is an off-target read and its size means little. The CDR3 DNA reads TGCAGTGCTAGAGAGTTTGGCGGATCTAGCACAGATACGCAGTATTTT. Its protein product is CSAREFGGSSTDTQYF. This rearrangement joins TRBV20-1 to TRBJ2-3; D is unclear. The ends were cut back, 0 bases at V and 0 bases at J, with 13 bases in the middle. CDR3 size: 16 residues. In germline, CDR1 is DFQATT, CDR2 SNEGSKA (reference sequence).

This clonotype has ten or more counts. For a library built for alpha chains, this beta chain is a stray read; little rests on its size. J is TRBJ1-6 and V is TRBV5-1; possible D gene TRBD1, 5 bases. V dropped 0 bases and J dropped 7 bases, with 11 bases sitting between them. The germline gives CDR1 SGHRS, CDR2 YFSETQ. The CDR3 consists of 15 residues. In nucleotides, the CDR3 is TGCGCCAGCAGCTTGGACGGGGCGGGAAATTCACCCCTCCACTTT. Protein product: CASSLDGAGNSPLHF.

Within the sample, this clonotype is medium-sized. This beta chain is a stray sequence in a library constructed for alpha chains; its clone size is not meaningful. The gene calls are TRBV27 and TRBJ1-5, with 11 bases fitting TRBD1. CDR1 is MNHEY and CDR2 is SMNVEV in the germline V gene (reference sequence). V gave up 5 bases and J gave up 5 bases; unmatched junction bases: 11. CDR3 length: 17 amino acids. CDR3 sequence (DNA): TGTGCCAGCAGTCCAGAGGGGACAGGGGGGGATGATCAGCCCCAGCATTTT. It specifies CASSPEGTGGDDQPQHF.

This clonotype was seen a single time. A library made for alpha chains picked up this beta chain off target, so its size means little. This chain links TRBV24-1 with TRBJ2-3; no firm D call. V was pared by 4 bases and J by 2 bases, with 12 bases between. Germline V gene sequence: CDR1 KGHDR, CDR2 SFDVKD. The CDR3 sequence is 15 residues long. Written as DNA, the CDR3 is TGTGCCACCAGTGACCCGGGTGCGGTCACAGATACGCAGTATTTT. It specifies CATSDPGAVTDTQYF.

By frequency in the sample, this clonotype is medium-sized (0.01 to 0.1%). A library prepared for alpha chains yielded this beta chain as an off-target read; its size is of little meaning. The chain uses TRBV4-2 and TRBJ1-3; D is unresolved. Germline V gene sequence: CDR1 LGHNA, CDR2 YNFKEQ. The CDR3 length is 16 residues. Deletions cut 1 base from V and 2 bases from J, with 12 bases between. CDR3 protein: CASSQGFPRAGNTIYF. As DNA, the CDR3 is TGTGCCAGCAGCCAAGGGTTCCCGCGAGCTGGAAACACCATATATTTT.

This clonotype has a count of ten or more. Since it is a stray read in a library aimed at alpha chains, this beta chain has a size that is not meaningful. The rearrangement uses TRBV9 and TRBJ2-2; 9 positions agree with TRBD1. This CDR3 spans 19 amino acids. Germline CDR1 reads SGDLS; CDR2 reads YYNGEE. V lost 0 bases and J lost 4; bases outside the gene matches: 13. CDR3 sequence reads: CASSVAPGTGTEGTGELFF. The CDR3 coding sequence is TGTGCCAGCAGCGTAGCCCCCGGGACAGGGACTGAGGGCACCGGGGAGCTGTTTTTT.

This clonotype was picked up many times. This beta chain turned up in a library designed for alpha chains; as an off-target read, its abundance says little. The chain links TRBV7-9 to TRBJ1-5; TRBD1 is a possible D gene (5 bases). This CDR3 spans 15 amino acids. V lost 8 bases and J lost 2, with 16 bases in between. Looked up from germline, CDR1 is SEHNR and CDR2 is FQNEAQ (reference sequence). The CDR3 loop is CASQKMGPGNQPQHF. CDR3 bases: TGTGCCAGCCAAAAGATGGGGCCGGGCAATCAGCCCCAGCATTTT.

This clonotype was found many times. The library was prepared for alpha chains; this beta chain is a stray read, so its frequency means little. The CDR3 region is CASRITGVQNEQFF. The CDR3 nucleotides read TGCGCCAGCAGGATAACGGGGGTACAAAATGAGCAGTTCTTC. This rearrangement joins TRBV5-1 to TRBJ2-1, with D perhaps TRBD2 (6 bases). CDR1 and CDR2 from the germline V gene are SGHRS and YFSETQ. There are 14 residues in the CDR3. V shed 5 bases and J shed 7 bases, with 16 bases lying between them.

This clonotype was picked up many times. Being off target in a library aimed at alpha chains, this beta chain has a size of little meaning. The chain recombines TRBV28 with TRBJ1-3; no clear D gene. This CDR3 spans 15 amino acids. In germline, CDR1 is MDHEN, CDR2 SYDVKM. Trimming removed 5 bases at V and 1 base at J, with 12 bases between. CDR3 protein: CASSLFRVSGNTIYF. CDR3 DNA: TGTGCCAGCAGTCTATTTCGGGTTTCTGGAAACACCATATATTTT.

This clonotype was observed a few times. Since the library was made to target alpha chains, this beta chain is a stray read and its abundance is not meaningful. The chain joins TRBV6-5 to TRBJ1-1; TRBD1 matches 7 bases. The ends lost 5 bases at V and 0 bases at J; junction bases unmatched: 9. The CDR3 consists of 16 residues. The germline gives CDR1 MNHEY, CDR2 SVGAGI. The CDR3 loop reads CASSKGQAQLNTEAFF. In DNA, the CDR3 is TGTGCCAGCAGTAAAGGACAGGCCCAACTGAACACTGAAGCTTTCTTT.

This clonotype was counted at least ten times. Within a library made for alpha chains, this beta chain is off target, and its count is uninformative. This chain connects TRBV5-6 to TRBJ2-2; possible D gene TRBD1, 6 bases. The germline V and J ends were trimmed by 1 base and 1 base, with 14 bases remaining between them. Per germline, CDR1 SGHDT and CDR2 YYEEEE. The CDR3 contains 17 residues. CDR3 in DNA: TGTGCCAGCAGCTTGTTGGGAACAGGGTTGAACACCGGGGAGCTGTTTTTT. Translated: CASSLLGTGLNTGELFF.

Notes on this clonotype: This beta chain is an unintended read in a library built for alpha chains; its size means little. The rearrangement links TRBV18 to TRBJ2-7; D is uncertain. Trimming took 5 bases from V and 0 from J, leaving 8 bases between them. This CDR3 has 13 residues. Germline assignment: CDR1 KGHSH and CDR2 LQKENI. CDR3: CASSSYSSYEQYF. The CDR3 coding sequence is TGTGCCAGCTCATCGTATTCCTCCTACGAGCAGTACTTC.

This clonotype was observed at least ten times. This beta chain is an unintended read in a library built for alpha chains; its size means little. CDR3 nucleotide sequence: TGCGCCAGCAGCTCGGGACAGACTGCCTCTGGAAACACCATATATTTT. This sequence encodes CASSSGQTASGNTIYF. The rearrangement joins TRBV5-1 to TRBJ1-3, with 7 nucleotides matching TRBD1. The germline V gene has CDR1 SGHRS and CDR2 YFSETQ. CDR3 length equals 16 residues. The J segment lost 0 bases and the V segment lost 3 bases, leaving 6 bases of the junction unmatched.

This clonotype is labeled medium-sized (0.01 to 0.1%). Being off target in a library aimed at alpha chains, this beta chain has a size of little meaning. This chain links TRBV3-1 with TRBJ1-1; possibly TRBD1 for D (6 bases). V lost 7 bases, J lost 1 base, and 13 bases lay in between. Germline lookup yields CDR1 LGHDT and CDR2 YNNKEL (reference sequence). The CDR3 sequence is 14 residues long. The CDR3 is CASIPGDRNTEAFF. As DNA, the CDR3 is TGTGCCAGCATCCCAGGGGATCGGAACACTGAAGCTTTCTTT.

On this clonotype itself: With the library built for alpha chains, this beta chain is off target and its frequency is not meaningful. CDR3 region: CASSQTGLAGNTDTQYF. The CDR3 DNA follows: TGCGCCAGCAGCCAAACGGGACTAGCGGGGAACACAGATACGCAGTATTTT. The chain is built from TRBV4-3 and TRBJ2-3; 13 bases agree with TRBD2. The germline gives CDR1 LGHNA, CDR2 YSLEER. The CDR3 is made up of 17 amino acids. J gave up 2 bases and V 2 bases, and 4 bases lay outside the gene matches.

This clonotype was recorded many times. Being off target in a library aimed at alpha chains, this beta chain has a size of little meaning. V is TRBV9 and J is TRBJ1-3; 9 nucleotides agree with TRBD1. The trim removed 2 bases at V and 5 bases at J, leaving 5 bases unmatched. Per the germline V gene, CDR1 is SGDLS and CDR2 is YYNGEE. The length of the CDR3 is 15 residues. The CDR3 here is CASSVGQGVRNTIYF. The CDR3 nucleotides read TGTGCCAGCAGCGTGGGACAGGGTGTAAGAAACACCATATATTTT.